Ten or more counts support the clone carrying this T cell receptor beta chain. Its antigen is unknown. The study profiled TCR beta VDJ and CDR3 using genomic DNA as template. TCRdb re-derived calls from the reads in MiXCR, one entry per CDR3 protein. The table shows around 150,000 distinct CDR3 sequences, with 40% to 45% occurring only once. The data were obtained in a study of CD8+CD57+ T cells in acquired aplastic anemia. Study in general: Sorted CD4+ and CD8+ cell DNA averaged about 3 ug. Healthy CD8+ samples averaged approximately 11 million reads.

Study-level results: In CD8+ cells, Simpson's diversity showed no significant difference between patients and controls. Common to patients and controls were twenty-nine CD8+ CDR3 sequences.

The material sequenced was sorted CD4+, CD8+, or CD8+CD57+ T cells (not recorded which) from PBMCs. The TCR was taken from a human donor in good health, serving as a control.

In nucleotides, the CDR3 is TGTGCCAGTAGCAACCGTCCCGGACAGCTGGGGGAGACCCAGTACTTC. Encoded protein: CASSNRPGQLGETQYF. The chain joins TRBV19 to TRBJ2-5, with D perhaps matching TRBD1 (6 bases). Trimming pared 6 bases from V and 5 bases from J, leaving 22 bases between. Germline V gives CDR1 LNHDA, CDR2 SQIVND (reference sequence). The CDR3 is 16 residues long.